Only a few counts were recorded for the clone carrying this T cell receptor beta chain. In TCRdb, the RT-PCR reads were re-called with MiXCR into one record per CDR3 protein. The sample lists almost 700,000 distinct CDR3 sequences; 13% to 15% were seen once. Between the trimmed V and J ends, which lost 2 bases and 6 bases, there was a span of 17 bases. The CDR3 contains 15 residues. From germline, CDR1 is DFQATT and CDR2 SNEGSKA (reference sequence). The chain uses TRBV20-1 and TRBJ1-5, with unresolved D. Sequenced: memory CD4+ T cells from blood. The TCR was taken from a female donor in good health, serving as a healthy control. The CDR3 is CSARSLGGLGQPQHF. The CDR3 region has the DNA TGCAGTGCTAGATCCCTGGGAGGGCTGGGTCAGCCCCAGCATTTT.